A selection of T cell receptor beta chains follows, all from one sample in a study of beta chain features in type 1 diabetes. Clones were sequenced by immunoSEQ multiplex PCR, and TCRdb holds only the in-frame ones, with some missing. Of 600,000 to 650,000 clones in the sample, roughly 16% were seen once. The source material was naive CD4+ T cells from blood. These receptors came from a man between 18 and 29 years old in good health. The CDR3 runs from the conserved cysteine through the conserved F or W. D genes are given only for firm matches. Clone size, where shown, is once, few, many, or a class for clones that have expanded.

NA	TRBV7-2	TRBJ2-7	NA	TGTGCCAGCACTTCCCCCGGGACGGACTCCTACGAGCAGTACTTC	CASTSPGTDSYEQYF
NA	TRBV11-2	TRBJ2-2	NA	TGTGCCAGCAGCTCCAACGGCCCAGGGAAGACCGGGGAGCTGTTTTTT	CASSSNGPGKTGELFF
NA	TRBV5-1	TRBJ2-1	NA	TGCGCCAGCAGCGTCACTAGGGGCTCCTACAATGAGCAGTTCTTC	CASSVTRGSYNEQFF
TRBD2	TRBV10-3	TRBJ2-1	NA	TGTGCCATCAGTGAGTGGGGACTAGCGGGGGGGCCCAATGAGCAGTTCTTC	CAISEWGLAGGPNEQFF
NA	TRBV30	TRBJ1-2	NA	TGTGCCTGGAGTGTGACAACTAACTATGGCTACACCTTC	CAWSVTTNYGYTF
NA	TRBV6-5	TRBJ1-1	NA	TGTGCCAGCAGTACGAGGCGGGCTGAAGCTTTCTTT	CASSTRRAEAFF
NA	TRBV10-3	TRBJ2-3	NA	TGTGCCATCAGAGGCAGAAGCACAGATACGCAGTATTTT	CAIRGRSTDTQYF
NA	TRBV5-4	TRBJ2-1	NA	TGTGCCAGCAGCCGGGCAGGGGCTATTGAGCAGTTCTTC	CASSRAGAIEQFF
NA	TRBV15	TRBJ2-3	NA	TGTGCCACCAGCCGTCCTCGGGGAGATACGCAGTATTTT	CATSRPRGDTQYF
NA	TRBV5-1	TRBJ1-1	NA	TGCGCCAGCAGCTTGGATGGCGGAAACACTGAAGCTTTCTTT	CASSLDGGNTEAFF
NA	TRBV4-2	TRBJ2-5	NA	TGTGCCAGCAGCCAGGGCGTGGAAACGCAAGAGACCCAGTACTTC	CASSQGVETQETQYF
NA	TRBV9	TRBJ2-6	NA	TGTGCCAGCAGCGCGACAGAAAGGGCTTTGACTTTC	CASSATERALTF
TRBD1	TRBV25-1	TRBJ1-2	few	TGTGCCAGCAGTGATCTGGCAGGGGGTGGCTACACCTTC	CASSDLAGGGYTF
TRBD2	TRBV9	TRBJ2-1	NA	TGTGCCAGCAGCTCTTCGACTAGCGGGTTGGGCTCCTACAATGAGCAGTTCTTC	CASSSSTSGLGSYNEQFF
TRBD1	TRBV5-1	TRBJ1-1	NA	TGCGCCAGCAGCCTAGGACAGGGTAGACTTAACACTGAAGCTTTCTTT	CASSLGQGRLNTEAFF
NA	TRBV14	TRBJ2-1	few	TGTGCCAGCAGCCAAGGTGGGATAGCTGGGTCGATCTTC	CASSQGGIAGSIF
NA	TRBV27	TRBJ1-5	few	TGTGCCAGCAGTTTAGAAAGGGGCAATCAGCCCCAGCATTTT	CASSLERGNQPQHF
NA	TRBV10-3	TRBJ1-5	few	TGTGCCATCAGTGACCAGGGCCATCAGCCCCAGCATTTT	CAISDQGHQPQHF
NA	TRBV2	TRBJ2-5	few	TGTGCCAGCGGACGATTAAGTAGAGGGGAGACCCAGTACTTC	CASGRLSRGETQYF
NA	TRBV21-1	TRBJ1-4	NA	TGTGCCAGCAGCAAAGTGGGGATAGGGGGGAAACTGTTTTTT	CASSKVGIGGKLFF
NA	TRBV7-9	TRBJ1-6	many	TGTGCCAGCAGCCGACAGCTTTCCAATTCACCCCTCCACTTT	CASSRQLSNSPLHF
NA	TRBV7-9	TRBJ1-4	NA	TGTGCCAGCAGCCAAGATAACGTTGGTGAAAAACTGTTTTTT	CASSQDNVGEKLFF
NA	TRBV11-3	TRBJ2-2	NA	TGTGCCAGCAGCTTCGGGACGTCGAACACCGGGGAGCTGTTTTTT	CASSFGTSNTGELFF
NA	TRBV10-3	TRBJ1-1	NA	TGTGCCATCAGTGCAATTAAGACTGAAGCTTTCTTT	CAISAIKTEAFF
NA	TRBV2	TRBJ2-7	NA	TGTGCCAGCAGTGAAGCGCCTCGGGGCGCCTACGAGCAGTACTTC	CASSEAPRGAYEQYF
TRBD1	TRBV6-5	TRBJ2-1	NA	TGTGCCAGCAGCGGGACAGGGTTACTTTACAATGAGCAGTTCTTC	CASSGTGLLYNEQFF
TRBD1	TRBV28	TRBJ2-7	NA	TGTGCCAGCAGTTTAAGGGGACAGGGGGCCCCCTACGAGCAGTACTTC	CASSLRGQGAPYEQYF
NA	TRBV10-3	TRBJ2-6	many	TGTGCCATCAGCCGGGGCTCTGGGGCCAACGTCCTGACTTTC	CAISRGSGANVLTF
TRBD1	TRBV5-1	TRBJ2-5	few	TGCGCCAGCAGCTCGGGACAGGTCCAAGAGACCCAGTACTTC	CASSSGQVQETQYF
NA	TRBV4-3	TRBJ2-1	few	TGCGCCAGCAGCCTGGGAGAGGGACGGGATGAGCAGTTCTTC	CASSLGEGRDEQFF
NA	TRBV7-3	TRBJ2-5	NA	TGTGCCAGCAGCTTAACCTTAACTGCCACCCAGTACTTC	CASSLTLTATQYF
TRBD1	TRBV2	TRBJ1-4	few	TGTGCCAGGTCGGGACAGGGGAATGAAAAACTGTTTTTT	CARSGQGNEKLFF
NA	TRBV2	TRBJ2-1	few	TGTGCCAGCAGTGAAGCGGGCAGGGGCTACTCTCCGTTCTTC	CASSEAGRGYSPFF
TRBD1	TRBV11-2	TRBJ1-2	few	TGTGCCAGCAGCTCCATAGACAGGGCCTATGGCTACACCTTC	CASSSIDRAYGYTF
NA	TRBV4-3	TRBJ1-4	NA	TGCGCCAGCAGCCAAGAGGGTGGAAGTAGTGAAAAACTGTTTTTT	CASSQEGGSSEKLFF
NA	TRBV7-9	TRBJ2-7	few	TGTGCCAGCAGGCCCCGTGGCGAATCCTACGAGCAGTACTTC	CASRPRGESYEQYF
NA	TRBV15	TRBJ1-5	NA	TGTGCCACCGGGCTTGCCAATCAGCCCCAGCATTTT	CATGLANQPQHF